One TCR beta chain is described in this entry. Sequenced by immunoSEQ multiplex PCR; TCRdb stores in-frame clones only, minus some. Of 65,000 to 80,000 clones in the sample, 85% to 95% were seen once. The data originate from a study of technical replicates of blood from a handful of donors. The ends were cut back, 0 bases at V and 6 bases at J, with 12 bases in the middle. CDR3 size: 15 residues. The V gene's germline CDR1 is LNHDA and CDR2 SQIVND (reference sequence). The sequenced sample consisted of T cells isolated from PBMCs. The source of this sequence is a human donor in good health. The chain combines TRBV19 with TRBJ1-5; D is ambiguous. CDR3 nucleotide sequence: TGTGCCAGTAGTATAGATGACAATAATCTTCAGCCCCAGCATTTT. Protein product: CASSIDDNNLQPQHF.